The source of this TCR beta chain is a study of pediatric ulcerative colitis. V was pared by 4 bases and J by 4 bases, with 6 bases of the junction left unmatched. This CDR3 comprises 15 residues. The germline gives CDR1 SGHRS, CDR2 YFSETQ. Clones were sequenced by immunoSEQ multiplex PCR, and TCRdb holds only the in-frame ones, with some missing. The sample consists of some 10,000 clones, around nine tenths of them appearing once. This clone was seen only once. The diagnostic colonoscopy in ulcerative colitis patients preceded any immunosuppressive treatment. The receptor's source is a girl aged 5-17 years with moderate ulcerative colitis. The chain links TRBV5-1 to TRBJ2-3; 10 bases agree with TRBD1. Specimen: blood. In DNA, the CDR3 is TGCGCCAGCAGCCTGGGACAGGGGTTGCCAGATACGCAGTATTTT. This gives the protein CASSLGQGLPDTQYF.